This TCR beta chain stems from a study of T cells in Graves' hyperthyroidism and ophthalmopathy. The study, taken as a whole, reports: Blood shared most expanded thyroid clonotypes above 0.001. Ophthalmopathy stood apart from stable hyperthyroidism in a 13 V-J model.

The CDR3 contains 13 residues. V dropped 0 bases and J dropped 5 bases, with 10 bases sitting between them. CDR1 GTSNPN and CDR2 SVGIG come from the germline V gene (reference sequence). Patients were excluded because of uncontrolled infection, other autoimmune disease, pregnancy or lactation. A word on this clonotype: Its antigen is unidentified.

It was RNA transcripts that yielded the amplified TCR beta CDR3 regions. TCR CDR3 underwent first-round RT-PCR with the HTBI primer set. Each CDR3 protein is one row after TCRdb ran MiXCR on the multiplex PCR reads. Of 400,000 to 600,000 distinct CDR3 sequences in the sample, 20% to 25% were seen once. Sequencing was performed on blood. This receptor was obtained from a man between 18 and 29 years old with Graves' hyperthyroidism. The rearrangement uses TRBV30 and TRBJ1-1; D remains ambiguous. The chain's CDR3 is CAWSVQTGTEAFF. DNA for the CDR3: TGTGCCTGGAGTGTACAAACGGGGACTGAAGCTTTCTTT.